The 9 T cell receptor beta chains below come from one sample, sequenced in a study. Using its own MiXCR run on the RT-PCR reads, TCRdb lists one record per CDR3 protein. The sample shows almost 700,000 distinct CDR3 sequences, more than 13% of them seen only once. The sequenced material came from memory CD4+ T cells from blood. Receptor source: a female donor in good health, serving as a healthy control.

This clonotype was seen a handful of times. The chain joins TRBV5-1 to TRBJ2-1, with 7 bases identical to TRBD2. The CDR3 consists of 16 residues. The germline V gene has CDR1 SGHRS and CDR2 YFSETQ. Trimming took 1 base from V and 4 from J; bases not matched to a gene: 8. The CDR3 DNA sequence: TGCGCCAGCAGCTTGAACGTGGGGGGAGGGTACAATGAGCAGTTCTTC. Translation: CASSLNVGGGYNEQFF.

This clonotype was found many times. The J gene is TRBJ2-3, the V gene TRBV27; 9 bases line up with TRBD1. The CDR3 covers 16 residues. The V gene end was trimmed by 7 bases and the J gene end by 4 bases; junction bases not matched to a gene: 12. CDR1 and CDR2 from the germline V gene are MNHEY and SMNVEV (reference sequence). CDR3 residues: CASNNREGTGPDTQYF. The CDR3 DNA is TGTGCCAGCAACAACCGAGAAGGGACAGGGCCAGATACGCAGTATTTT.

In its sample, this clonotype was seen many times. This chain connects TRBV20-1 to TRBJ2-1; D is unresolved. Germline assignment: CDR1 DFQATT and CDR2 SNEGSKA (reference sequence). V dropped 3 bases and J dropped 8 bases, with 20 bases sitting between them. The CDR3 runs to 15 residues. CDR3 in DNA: TGCAGTGCTAGCCTGGCTAGACCATTTGTCGATGAGCAGTTCTTC. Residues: CSASLARPFVDEQFF.

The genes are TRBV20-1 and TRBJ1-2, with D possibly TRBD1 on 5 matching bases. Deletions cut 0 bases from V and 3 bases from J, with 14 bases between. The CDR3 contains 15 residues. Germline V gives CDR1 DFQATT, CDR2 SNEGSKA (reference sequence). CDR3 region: CSARDPQEGDYGYTF. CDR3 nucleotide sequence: TGCAGTGCTAGAGATCCCCAGGAAGGGGACTATGGCTACACCTTC.

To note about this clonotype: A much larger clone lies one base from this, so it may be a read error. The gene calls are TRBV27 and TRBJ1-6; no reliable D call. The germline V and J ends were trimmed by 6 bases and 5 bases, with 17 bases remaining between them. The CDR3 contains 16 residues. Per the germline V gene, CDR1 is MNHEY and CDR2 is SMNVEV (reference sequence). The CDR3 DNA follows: TGTGCCAGCAGCGTTACAGAGGGCCGCCATAATTCACCCCTCCACTTT. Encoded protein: CASSVTEGRHNSPLHF.

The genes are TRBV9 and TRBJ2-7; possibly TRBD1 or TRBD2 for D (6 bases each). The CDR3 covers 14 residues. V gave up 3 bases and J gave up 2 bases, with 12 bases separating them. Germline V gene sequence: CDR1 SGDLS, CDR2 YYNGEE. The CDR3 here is CASSEGGSPYEQYF. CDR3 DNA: TGTGCCAGCAGCGAAGGGGGGTCGCCCTACGAGCAGTACTTC.

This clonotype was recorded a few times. CDR3 DNA: TGTGCCAGCAGTTACGAGGGGTCTCGAGATACGCAGTATTTT. Translating it yields CASSYEGSRDTQYF. The chain carries TRBV6-5 and TRBJ2-3; D might be TRBD1 or TRBD2, each matching 5 bases. Germline V gene sequence: CDR1 MNHEY, CDR2 SVGAGI. Trimming stripped 2 bases from V and 5 bases from J, with 11 bases between. The CDR3 length is 14 residues.

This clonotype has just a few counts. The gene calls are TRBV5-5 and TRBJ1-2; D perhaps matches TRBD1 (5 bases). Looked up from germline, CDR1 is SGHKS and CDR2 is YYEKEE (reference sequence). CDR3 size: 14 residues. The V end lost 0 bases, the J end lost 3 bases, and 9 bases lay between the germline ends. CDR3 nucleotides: TGTGCCAGCAGCTTGGGGGGGATCTACTATGGCTACACCTTC. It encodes CASSLGGIYYGYTF.

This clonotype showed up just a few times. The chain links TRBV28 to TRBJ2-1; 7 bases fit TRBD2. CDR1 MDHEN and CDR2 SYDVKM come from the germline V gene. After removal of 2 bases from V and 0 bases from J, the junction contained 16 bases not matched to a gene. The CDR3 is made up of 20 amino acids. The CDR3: CASSLAGLAALGPSYNEQFF. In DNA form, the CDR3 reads TGTGCCAGCAGTTTAGCCGGGCTAGCGGCCCTCGGGCCCTCCTACAATGAGCAGTTCTTC.